The clone carrying this TCR beta chain was observed a few times. The target antigen is unknown. This sample was included in a study of radiotherapy plus CTLA-4 blockade in lung cancer. The study's findings and limits: Interferon-beta and early blood T cell clone dynamics reportedly predicted response best.

Clones were read by immunoSEQ multiplex PCR, and TCRdb kept only the in-frame ones, dropping some. Here the sample spans 85,000 to 120,000 clones, over 65% being singletons. CTLA-4 blockade with ipilimumab, together with focal radiation, was given to patients with chemo-refractory metastatic non-small-cell lung cancer. The specimen comprised peripheral blood, sampled from a patient treated with radiotherapy plus ipilimumab. The TCR was taken from a human donor with non-small cell lung cancer that progressed on radiotherapy plus ipilimumab. Some clones in this sample may be carry-over from other donors' samples.

The CDR3 DNA follows: TGTGCCAGCTCACCACTAGCGGACGAGCAGTACTTC. It specifies CASSPLADEQYF. The chain links TRBV18 to TRBJ2-7; possibly TRBD2 for D (6 bases). Germline CDR1 reads KGHSH; CDR2 reads LQKENI. The V and J ends lost 1 base and 5 bases respectively, with 6 bases between them. CDR3 length: 12 residues.